The 6 T cell receptor beta chains presented below share a single source sample, sequenced in a study of T cell responses to AZD1222 COVID-19 vaccine. Generated by immunoSEQ multiplex PCR, the TCRdb table keeps only in-frame clones and is missing some. Of roughly 93,000 clones in the sample, just under 90% are singletons; the top ten hold approximately 2.8%. The sequencing used peripheral blood, collected on day 0 of MenACWY control vaccination. Every receptor here comes from an adult in good health.

This chain uses TRBV13 with TRBJ1-2; D unresolved. The germline gives CDR1 PRHDT, CDR2 FYEKMQ (reference sequence). Trimming took 6 bases from V and 5 from J, leaving 13 bases between them. The CDR3 runs to 13 residues. The DNA of the CDR3 is TGTGCCAGCAGATTACAATCGGAATATGGCTACACCTTC. Translating gives CASRLQSEYGYTF.

The chain uses TRBV7-8 and TRBJ2-1, with a tentative D call TRBD1 (6 bases). Looked up from germline, CDR1 is SGHVS and CDR2 is FQNEAQ. CDR3 length: 12 amino acids. V was trimmed by 4 bases and J by 6 bases, leaving 7 bases between them. The CDR3: CASSWTVNEQFF. In nucleotides, the CDR3 is TGTGCCAGCAGCTGGACAGTCAATGAGCAGTTCTTC.

The chain joins TRBV7-8 to TRBJ2-7; a possible D gene is TRBD1 (5 bases). This CDR3 is built from 14 residues. Germline values: CDR1 SGHVS, CDR2 FQNEAQ. Trimming cost V 2 bases and J 6 bases, with 14 bases left between them. The CDR3 DNA reads as TGTGCCAGCAGCTTAAATTATGGGGCCAGCGAGCAGTACTTC. This encodes CASSLNYGASEQYF.

This rearrangement joins TRBV7-8 to TRBJ1-2; a weak D match, TRBD1 (6 bases). The CDR3 loop spans 15 amino acids. Germline loops: CDR1 SGHVS, CDR2 FQNEAQ. V lost 1 base and J 8 bases, leaving 17 bases between the germline ends. The CDR3 reads CASSLVPGGTGGYTF. As DNA, the CDR3 is TGTGCCAGCAGCTTAGTACCTGGGGGCACTGGGGGCTACACCTTC.

This clone occurred once. The rearrangement links TRBV5-1 to TRBJ2-2; TRBD2 matches at 9 bases. This CDR3 is built from 16 residues. Per germline, CDR1 SGHRS and CDR2 YFSETQ. With V trimmed by 4 bases and J by 6 bases, 10 bases remained unmatched. The DNA of the CDR3 is TGCGCCAGCAGCCTCGAGCGGGGGGCGGTACCCGGGGAGCTGTTTTTT. Amino acid sequence: CASSLERGAVPGELFF.

The rearrangement links TRBV27 to TRBJ1-5; D remains unclear. Germline CDR1 MNHEY, CDR2 SMNVEV (reference sequence). V shed 10 bases and J shed 5 bases, with 12 bases lying between them. This CDR3 region has 12 residues. The CDR3 DNA reads as TGTGCCACTGGAATCGGGGATCAGCCCCAGCATTTT. This gives the protein CATGIGDQPQHF.